This T cell receptor (beta chain) originates from a study of cytomegalovirus exposure and HLA in healthy donors (dated by TCRdb to about 2017). In terms of the full investigation: In an earlier analysis of approximately 640 of the donors, roughly 300 Gb of sequence data and 95 million to 130 million unique TCR beta sequences from roughly 190 million T cells were reported. Rather than drawing on any new phenotypic data, the later analysis identified candidate immune exposures from TCR beta sequences and the way those sequences occurred across donors. Class I and class II HLA loci were covered by the typing at four-digit resolution. Donor age, sex, ethnicity and CMV serostatus were compiled together with the repertoire data. Every discovery cohort repertoire had been produced on one sequencing platform. The study aimed to test whether signatures of past pathogen exposure could be identified by cataloging public T cell receptors. An early release covering 550 to 650 HLA-typed donors comprised about 300 gigabases of sequencing data and around 86 million unique TCR sequences. A later genetic analysis took genome-wide SNP genotypes for about 55% of the 666 donors and used that subset as a discovery cohort. A later analysis re-analyzed previously published TCR beta repertoires from about 730 donors and added high-resolution HLA genotyping to study TCR occurrence patterns. High-throughput TCR immunosequencing, statistical association of individual TCRs with disease status, and machine learning were combined to predict cytomegalovirus infection status. A separate validation cohort of roughly 130 different subjects was used in addition to the roughly 720-subject first cohort. The study used immunosequencing to profile the T cell repertoires of under 700 subjects and linked those repertoires to cytomegalovirus serostatus. The number of typed donors differed by locus: about 629-640 for A, B, C, DRB1 and DQB1; 500 to 550 for DQA1; approximately 610 for DPA1; and some 430 for DPB1. Because of strong linkage in the cohort, roughly five DR-DQ haplotypes were treated as single units for association and clustering. Across about 380 genotyped donors of the cohort, an average of approximately 240,000 unique TCR beta nucleotide sequences per donor were sequenced, and 15% to 20% of those sequences were non-productive. Among the 398 genotyped donors, under 90% belonged to the genetic ancestry cluster associated with self-reported Caucasian donors. An earlier analysis of fewer than 750 of the donors used high-throughput TCR beta sequencing to judge whether each TCR beta V gene segment behaved as functional or pseudogenic.

From cysteine to phenylalanine, the CDR3 is 18 amino acids long. The read is trimmed to its CDR3 DNA, 54 bases read in frame from base 1. According to the germline V gene, CDR1 reads SGHDT and CDR2 reads YYEEEE. V ends up 0 bases short and J 0 bases short, with an unmatched junction base count of 8. Paper-wide results and their limitations: A few of the identified cytomegalovirus-associated TCR beta chains were confirmed in vitro to be specific for cytomegalovirus antigens. According to a later analysis, TCR association rates differed among HLA loci, with DRB1 alleles showing the most associated TCRs and HLA-C alleles showing the fewest. The study listed approximately 150 TCR beta chains as associated with cytomegalovirus. In this cohort, only TCR beta chains were sequenced, and detectable features were limited by the absence of alpha or paired-chain data. Correlated functional status among segregating V segments might be attributable to linkage disequilibrium, but an unknown experimental factor could not be ruled out. The presence/absence analyses assumed that sequencing depth was roughly uniform across donors, and that assumption may not be true. Because HLA typing was missing for some donors at each locus, association tests included only the typed subset. According to a later genetic analysis, donors in an Asian-associated ancestry cluster had fewer N-insertions in productive TCRs than the approximately 630-donor mean. The authors suggested that the approach could potentially be generalized to other disease states and immunological phenotypes. A cluster of highly shared sequence variants was judged likely to represent a technical artifact of the sequencing pipeline. For the cohort, immune exposure information was limited to CMV serostatus. Most CMV-associated TCR beta chains appeared to be HLA-restricted in a later analysis, and the HLA associations seemed to be driven largely by CMV exposure. According to a later analysis, parvovirus B19, influenza, CMV and Epstein-Barr virus appeared linked to several top co-occurrence clusters. Strong co-occurrence of HLA alleles, especially DR and DQ, made assigning TCR associations to individual alleles difficult. A later genetic analysis associated a missense DCLRE1C variant with V-gene and J-gene trimming of TCR beta chains, and an independent cohort replicated the association. A further reported finding was that TCR beta sequences accurately predicted the HLA-A and HLA-B alleles for most subjects in the first cohort. Some IMGT-functional V segments, including TRBV6-2 and TRBV6-3, could not be told apart with the 87-base-pair reads, so those segments were excluded. A later analysis found that HLA-associated TCR beta chains were more clonally expanded and had lower generation probabilities than equally common non-associated chains. Cytomegalovirus status was reported to be diagnosed by the classifier with high specificity and sensitivity in both the original and validation cohorts. In a later analysis, around 15,000 TCR beta sequences were associated with specific HLA alleles at a false discovery rate of 0.05. An earlier analysis of around 500 of the donors showed that most TCR beta V segments appeared in productive rearrangements either about 87% or about 30% of the time, which broadly matched IMGT annotations. Most TCR sequences were observed very rarely across donors, whereas some public TCRs were present in many individuals. Over 15 rarely observed V segments, including chromosome 9 orphons, were excluded from the earlier analysis of several hundred of the donors because counts were too low.

Of note for this clone: What this receptor recognizes is not known. No base quality values were provided; no much bigger clone lies one nucleotide off.

In total, approximately 700 healthy bone marrow donors made up the cohort. At the time of sampling, every cohort member was nominally healthy, though immune exposures that went unrecorded were likely present. The donor tested CMV seronegative, placing the donor among the roughly 350 seronegative members of the cohort. Each donor provided a peripheral blood sample, and peripheral blood mononuclear cells were used for TCR beta sequencing. The Qiagen DNeasy Blood Extraction Kit was used to extract genomic DNA from the blood cell samples. Receptor libraries were prepared by the immunoSEQ multiplex PCR assay. The multiplex PCR relied on a mix of 60 forward primers for TCR Vbeta segments and 13 reverse primers for TCR Jbeta segments. Amplification of the CDR3 region of rearranged TCR beta genes was performed with a multiplex PCR assay on genomic DNA. The amplified TCR beta libraries were sequenced on the Illumina HiSeq System as 87-base-pair reads. Turning to the authors' computational methods: Across the roughly 640 repertoires, a later analysis counted around 80 million unique TCR beta chains, roughly 11 million of which were shared by at least two donors. A nearest-neighbor algorithm error-corrected the raw reads and collapsed the reads into unique sequences, merging closely related sequences to remove PCR and sequencing errors. Alignment of CDR3 sequences to IMGT reference sequences was used to assign V, D and J gene segments. For a sequence to be retained, at least a six-nucleotide match to both a V gene segment and a J gene segment was required. Rearrangements were classified as productive when the CDR3 lacked stop codons and remained in frame with V and J, and all other rearrangements were classified as non-productive. Following IMGT convention, CDR3 was defined as the stretch from the second conserved V-encoded cysteine up to the conserved J-encoded phenylalanine. In an earlier analysis of around 640 of the donors, sequences lacking an unambiguous match to a single V gene segment were excluded. In an earlier analysis of around 600 of the donors, V segments were called functional above 56.7% productive rearrangements and were called segregating when the between-donor standard deviation exceeded 5%. A statistical classification framework was built to diagnose cytomegalovirus status from the catalog of TCR beta chain sequences. A later analysis assigned V and J genes by comparing TCR nucleotide sequences with IMGT/GENE-DB human TR gene sequences. Using the TCRdist pipeline, a later analysis assigned CDR3 sequences along with most-parsimonious VDJ recombination scenarios. In a later analysis, each TCR beta chain was defined by its CDR3 amino acid sequence together with its V-gene family, and reads without a unique V-gene family were excluded. In a later analysis, approximately 590 highly shared, low-generation-probability nucleotide sequences were removed to address suspected cross-contamination and a sequencing artifact. In a later analysis, a clonal expansion index for each public chain was calculated from normalized within-repertoire ranks of inferred template counts. A later analysis computed generation probabilities with a VDJ recombination model fitted to out-of-frame rearrangements, and checked the results against IGoR. In a later analysis, TCR-TCR, TCR-HLA and TCR-CMV co-occurrence was scored with hypergeometric tests, and a repertoire-size bias correction was applied to TCR pairs. In a later analysis, false discovery rates were estimated by permuting HLA or CMV assignments 20 times. In a later analysis, co-occurring TCRs were grouped using DBSCAN, and TCRdist sequence similarity was added for clustering within HLA-allele-positive subsets. For co-occurrence clustering, repertoires with fewer than 30,000 or more than 120,000 public chains were excluded, along with roughly 5 repertoires with anomalous nucleotide sharing. As stored in TCRdb, this immuneACCESS dataset retains in-frame rearrangements with V and J assigned. A fraction of the clones does not appear; measured against another copy, unresolved V genes explain less than half of the discrepancy, and the remainder lacks a known reason. Clone size and the V and J calls come from that table; the DNA yielded D and trimming. In this sample the table shows 200,000 to 250,000 clones, less than 85% of which occur a single time. 0.2% to 0.25% of the sample goes to the ten largest clones.

This clonotype was obtained from a girl aged 2 to 9 in good health and CMV-seronegative. The sample comprised PBMCs. Here the chain combines TRBV5-6 and TRBJ2-7; TRBD2 fits 11 bases in the junction. The bases are TGTGCCAGCAGCTTGGAGGGGTCTAGCGGGAGGAACTCCTACGAGCAGTACTTC. Translated, it reads CASSLEGSSGRNSYEQYF.